This section outlines one T cell receptor beta chain sequence together with its context. Its antigen is not identified. The V segment lost 4 bases and the J segment 8 bases; nucleotides outside the gene matches: 13. Germline V CDR1 and CDR2: SGDLS, YYNGEE. CDR3 length: 17 amino acids. CD45RO-negative, CCR7-positively selected cells formed the naive CD8 fraction, excluding terminally differentiated effector memory CD45RA+ cells. This specimen belongs to a study of shared clonotypes between healthy human individuals. Points from the study as a whole: All-four-donor shared clonotypes had higher generation probabilities than non-shared clonotypes did. Generally, naive subsets (rather than memory subsets) showed larger estimated richness.

Measured with immunoSEQ multiplex PCR; TCRdb has only the in-frame clones, and not every one. This table holds about 2.2 million clones, 90% to 95% found once. The sequenced sample consisted of naive CD8+ T cells from PBMCs. This TCR came from a man in his late teens or twenties in good health. Some clones in this sample may be carry-over from other donors' samples. The genes are TRBV9 and TRBJ2-1; 12 bases are shared with TRBD2. CDR3 protein: CASSPRLAGGPLDEQFF. In DNA form, the CDR3 reads TGTGCCAGCAGCCCGAGGCTAGCGGGAGGGCCTTTGGATGAGCAGTTCTTC.